This T cell receptor (beta chain) was profiled in a study of blood T cells in healthy people across ages. Trimming removed 3 bases at V and 1 base at J, with 16 bases between. Germline V CDR1 and CDR2: LGHNA, YSLEER. The CDR3 is made up of 17 amino acids. Alongside a J-beta primer mix, a sample-barcoded 5' primer served in a second PCR lasting about 7 to 12 cycles. Using its own MiXCR run on the 5' RACE reads, TCRdb lists one record per CDR3 protein. The top ten hold more than 2% of the sample, which has roughly 2 million distinct CDR3 sequences, around half seen once. The sample was blood. The chain uses TRBV4-3 and TRBJ2-1; a weak D match, TRBD1 (5 bases). The origin of this receptor is a woman in her thirties or forties in good health. The CDR3 region has the DNA TGCGCCAGCAGCCAGACGGAGACAGCCAGATCCTACAATGAGCAGTTCTTC. Amino acids: CASSQTETARSYNEQFF.